The clone carrying this T cell receptor (beta chain) has a count of ten or more. The data originate from a study of T-cell reconstitution after alpha-beta-depleted transplantation in children. Unique molecular identifiers were used in preparing the TCRbeta library. MiXCR, run by TCRdb on the PCR reads, gives a single entry per CDR3 protein. This table has a few hundred thousand distinct CDR3 sequences, over 9% appearing once. This specimen consisted of PBMCs, obtained before TCRalphabeta/CD19-depleted stem cell transplant. This clonotype originated in a boy less than two years old with acute myeloid leukemia, due to receive a stem cell transplant.

The CDR3 loop is CASSLRGAEAFF. CDR3 in DNA: TGTGCCAGCAGTTTAAGGGGGGCTGAAGCTTTCTTT. J is TRBJ1-1 and V is TRBV28; maybe TRBD1 (6 bases). Germline V gene lookup returns CDR1 MDHEN and CDR2 SYDVKM. Trimming left V 2 bases short and J 6 bases short, with 7 bases between. CDR3 length: 12 residues.